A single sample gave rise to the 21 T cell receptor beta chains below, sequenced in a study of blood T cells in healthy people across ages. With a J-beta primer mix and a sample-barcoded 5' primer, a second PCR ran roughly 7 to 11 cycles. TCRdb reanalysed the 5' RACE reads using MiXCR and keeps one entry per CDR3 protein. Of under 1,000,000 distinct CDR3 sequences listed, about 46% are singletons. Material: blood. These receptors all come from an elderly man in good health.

This CDR3 reads CASSLTGRTLSYEQYF. CDR3 nucleotide sequence: TGTGCCAGCAGTTTAACCGGGAGAACCCTCTCCTACGAGCAGTACTTC. The V call is TRBV28, the J call TRBJ2-7; perhaps TRBD2 as D (6 bases). CDR3 length: 16 residues. The V and J ends lost 2 bases and 0 bases respectively, with 14 bases between them. Germline lookup yields CDR1 MDHEN and CDR2 SYDVKM.

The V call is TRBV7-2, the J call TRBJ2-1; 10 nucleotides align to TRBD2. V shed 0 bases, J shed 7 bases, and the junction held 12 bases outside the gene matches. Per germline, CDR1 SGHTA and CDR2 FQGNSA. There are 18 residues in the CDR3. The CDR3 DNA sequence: TGTGCCAGCAGCTTAGCAGCGGGAGGGCCGAAGAGTGGGAATGAGCAGTTCTTC. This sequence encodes CASSLAAGGPKSGNEQFF. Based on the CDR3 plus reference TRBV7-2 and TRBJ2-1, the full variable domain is GAGVSQSPSNKVTEKGKDVELRCDPISGHTALYWYRQSLGQGLEFLIYFQGNSAPDKSGLPSDRFSAERTGGSVSTLTIQRTQQEDSAVYLCASSLAAGGPKSGNEQFFGPGTRLTVL.

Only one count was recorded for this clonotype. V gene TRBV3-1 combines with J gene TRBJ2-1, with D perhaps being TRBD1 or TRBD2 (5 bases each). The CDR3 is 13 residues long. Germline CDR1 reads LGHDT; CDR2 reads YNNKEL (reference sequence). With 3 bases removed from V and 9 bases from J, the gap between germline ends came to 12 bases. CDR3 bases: TGTGCCAGCAGCCATAATGGGGGAACTGAGCAGTTCTTC. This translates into CASSHNGGTEQFF.

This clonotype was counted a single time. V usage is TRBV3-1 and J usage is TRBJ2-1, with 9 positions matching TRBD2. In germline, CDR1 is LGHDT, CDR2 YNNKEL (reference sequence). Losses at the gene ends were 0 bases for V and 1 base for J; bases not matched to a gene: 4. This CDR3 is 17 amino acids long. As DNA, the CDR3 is TGTGCCAGCAGCCAAGATAAGACTAGCGGTTCCTACAATGAGCAGTTCTTC. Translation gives CASSQDKTSGSYNEQFF.

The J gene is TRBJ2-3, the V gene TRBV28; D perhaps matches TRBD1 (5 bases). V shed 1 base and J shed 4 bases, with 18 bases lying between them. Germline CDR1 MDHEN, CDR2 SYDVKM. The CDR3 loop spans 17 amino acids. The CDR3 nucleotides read TGTGCCAGCAGTTTATCATCGGTAGGGGTAAGGTCAGATACGCAGTATTTT. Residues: CASSLSSVGVRSDTQYF.

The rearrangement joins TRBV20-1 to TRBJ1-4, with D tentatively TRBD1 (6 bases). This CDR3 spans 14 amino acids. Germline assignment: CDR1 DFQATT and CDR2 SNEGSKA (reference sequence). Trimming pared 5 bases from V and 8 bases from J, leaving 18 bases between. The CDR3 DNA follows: TGCAGTGCTCCAATTGCAGGGGAGGAGGAAAAACTGTTTTTT. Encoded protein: CSAPIAGEEEKLFF.

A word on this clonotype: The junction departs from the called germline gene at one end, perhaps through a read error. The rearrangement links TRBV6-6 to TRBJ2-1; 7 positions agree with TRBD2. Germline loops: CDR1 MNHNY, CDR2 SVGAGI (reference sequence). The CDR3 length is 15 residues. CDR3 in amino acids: CANSLAEVSYNEQFF. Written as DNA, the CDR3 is TGTGCCAACAGTCTAGCGGAGGTCTCCTACAATGAGCAGTTCTTC.

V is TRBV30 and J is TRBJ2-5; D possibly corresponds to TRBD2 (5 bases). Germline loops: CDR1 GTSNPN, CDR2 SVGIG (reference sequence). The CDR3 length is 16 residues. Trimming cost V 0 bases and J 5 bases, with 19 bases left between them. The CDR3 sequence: CAWSVRGSGLRETQYF. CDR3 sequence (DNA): TGTGCCTGGAGTGTAAGAGGGAGCGGATTGCGGGAGACCCAGTACTTC.

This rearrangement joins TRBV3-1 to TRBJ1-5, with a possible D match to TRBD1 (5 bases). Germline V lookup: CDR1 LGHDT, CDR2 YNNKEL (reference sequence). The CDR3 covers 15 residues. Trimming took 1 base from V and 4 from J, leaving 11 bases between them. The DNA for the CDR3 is TGTGCCAGCAGCCAAGGGACAACCCCGAATCAGCCCCAGCATTTT. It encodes CASSQGTTPNQPQHF.

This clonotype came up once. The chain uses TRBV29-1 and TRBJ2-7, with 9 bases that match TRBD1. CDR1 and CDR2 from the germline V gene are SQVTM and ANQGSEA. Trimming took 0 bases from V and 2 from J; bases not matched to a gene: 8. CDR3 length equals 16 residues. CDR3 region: CSVEDRPGTGPYEQYF. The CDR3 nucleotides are TGCAGCGTTGAAGATCGGCCAGGGACAGGGCCCTACGAGCAGTACTTC.

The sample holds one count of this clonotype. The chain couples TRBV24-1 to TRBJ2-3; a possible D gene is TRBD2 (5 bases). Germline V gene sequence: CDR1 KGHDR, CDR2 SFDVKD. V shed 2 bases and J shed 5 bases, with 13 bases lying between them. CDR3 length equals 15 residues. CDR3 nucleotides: TGTGCCACCAGTGATTCCAGCGGCACTAAAGATACGCAGTATTTT. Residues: CATSDSSGTKDTQYF.

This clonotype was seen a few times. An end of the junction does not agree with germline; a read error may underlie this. CDR3 nucleotides: TGTGCCTGCAGTCCTCAGGGGGCCCTGAACACTGAAGCTTTCTTT. It translates to CACSPQGALNTEAFF. The J gene is TRBJ1-1, the V gene TRBV6-6; 8 nucleotides line up with TRBD1. The CDR3 is made up of 15 amino acids. Per germline, CDR1 MNHNY and CDR2 SVGAGI (reference sequence).

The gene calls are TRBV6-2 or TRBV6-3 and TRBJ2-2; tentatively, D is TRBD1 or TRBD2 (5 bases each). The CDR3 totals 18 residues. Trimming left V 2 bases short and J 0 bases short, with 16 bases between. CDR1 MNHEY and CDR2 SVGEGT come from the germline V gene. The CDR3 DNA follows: TGTGCCAGCAGTTACCGTGATGGGACGCTCGCGAACACCGGGGAGCTGTTTTTT. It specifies CASSYRDGTLANTGELFF.

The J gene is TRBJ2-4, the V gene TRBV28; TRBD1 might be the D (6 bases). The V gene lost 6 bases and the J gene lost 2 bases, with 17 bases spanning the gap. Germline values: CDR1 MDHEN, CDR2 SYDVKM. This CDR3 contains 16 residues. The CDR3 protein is CASSPIQQGPKNIQYF. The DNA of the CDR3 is TGTGCCAGCAGCCCGATACAACAGGGTCCCAAAAACATTCAGTACTTC.

DNA for the CDR3: TGTGCCAGCAGTTACTCAGCCGGGACAGGAGGTGGAGAGCAGTACTTC. As protein: CASSYSAGTGGGEQYF. The genes are TRBV6-2 or TRBV6-3 and TRBJ2-5; 8 bases map to TRBD1. Germline CDR1 and CDR2: MNHEY and SVGEGT. V lost 0 bases to trimming and J lost 11 bases; unmatched junction nucleotides: 14. The CDR3 has 16 residues.

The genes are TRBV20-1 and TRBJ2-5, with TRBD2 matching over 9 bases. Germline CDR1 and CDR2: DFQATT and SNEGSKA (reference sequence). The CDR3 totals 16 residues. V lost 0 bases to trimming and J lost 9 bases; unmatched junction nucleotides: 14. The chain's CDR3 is CSARDHSGSNPRAQYF. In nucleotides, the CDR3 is TGCAGTGCTAGAGATCATAGCGGGAGCAACCCCAGGGCCCAGTACTTC.

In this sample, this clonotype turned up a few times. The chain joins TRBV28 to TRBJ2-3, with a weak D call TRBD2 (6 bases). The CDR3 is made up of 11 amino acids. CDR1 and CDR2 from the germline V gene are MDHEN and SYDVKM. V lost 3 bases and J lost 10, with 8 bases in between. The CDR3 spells CASSFSGAQYF. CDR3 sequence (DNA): TGTGCCAGCAGTTTTTCGGGGGCGCAGTATTTT.

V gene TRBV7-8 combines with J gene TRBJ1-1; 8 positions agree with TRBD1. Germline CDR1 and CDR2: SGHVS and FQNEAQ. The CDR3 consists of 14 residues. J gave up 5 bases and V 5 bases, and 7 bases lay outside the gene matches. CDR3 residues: CASSPGQAETEAFF. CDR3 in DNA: TGTGCCAGCAGCCCGGGACAGGCGGAAACTGAAGCTTTCTTT.

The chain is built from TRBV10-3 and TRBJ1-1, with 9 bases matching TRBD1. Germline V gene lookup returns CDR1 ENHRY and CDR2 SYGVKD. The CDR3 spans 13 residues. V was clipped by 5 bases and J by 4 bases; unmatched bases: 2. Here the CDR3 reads CAISKQGATEAFF. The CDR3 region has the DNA TGTGCCATCAGTAAACAGGGGGCCACTGAAGCTTTCTTT.

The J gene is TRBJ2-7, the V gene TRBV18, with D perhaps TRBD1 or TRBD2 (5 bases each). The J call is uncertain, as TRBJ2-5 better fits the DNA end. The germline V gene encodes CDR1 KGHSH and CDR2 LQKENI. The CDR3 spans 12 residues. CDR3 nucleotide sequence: TGTGCCAGCGCACGGGACCGGGAGACCCAGTACTTC. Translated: CASARDRETQYF.

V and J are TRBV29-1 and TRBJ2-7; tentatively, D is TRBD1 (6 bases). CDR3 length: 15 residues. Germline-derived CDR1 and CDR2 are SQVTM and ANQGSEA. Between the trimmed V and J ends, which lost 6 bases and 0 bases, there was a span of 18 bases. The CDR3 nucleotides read TGCAGCGTAGTGGAAAGACAGGTGAGCTCCTACGAGCAGTACTTC. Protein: CSVVERQVSSYEQYF.